Shown below are 10 T cell receptor beta chains from a single sample sequenced in a study of OX40 agonist ivuxolimab in advanced cancers. The assay was immunoSEQ multiplex PCR, and TCRdb's table has in-frame clones only and misses some. The sample consists of approximately 69,000 clones, 80% to 85% of them appearing once. The material was CD4+ or CD8+ T cells sorted from blood, obtained in a trial of the OX40 agonist ivuxolimab. Source of these receptors: an adult with an advanced solid tumor such as melanoma, head and neck, liver or kidney cancer.

The chain has TRBV11-1 and TRBJ1-6, with TRBD1 matching 8 bases. The CDR3 is 14 amino acids. The trim removed 5 bases at V and 7 bases at J, leaving 4 bases unmatched. The germline CDR1 and CDR2 sequences are SGHAT and FQDESV (reference sequence). The DNA for the CDR3 is TGTGCCAGCAGCACACGACAGGGGAATTCACCCCTCCACTTT. Translation gives CASSTRQGNSPLHF.

The chain combines TRBV13 with TRBJ2-5; 9 bases align to TRBD2. The CDR3 has 16 amino acids. The trim removed 5 bases at V and 4 bases at J, leaving 11 bases unmatched. The germline V gene encodes CDR1 PRHDT and CDR2 FYEKMQ (reference sequence). The CDR3 region is CASSHDVSGSGETQYF. CDR3 nucleotide sequence: TGTGCCAGCAGCCATGACGTTAGCGGGAGTGGAGAGACCCAGTACTTC.

This chain links TRBV11-2 with TRBJ1-5; D gene uncertain. Germline V gene data show CDR1 as SGHAT and CDR2 as FQNNGV. This CDR3 spans 14 amino acids. V lost 5 bases to trimming and J lost 0 bases, with 8 bases between them. The DNA of the CDR3 is TGTGCCAGCAGCCAAGACGGTAGCAATCAGCCCCAGCATTTT. Its protein is CASSQDGSNQPQHF.

This clone was counted a single time. The chain joins TRBV7-2 to TRBJ1-3, with D unclear. Germline assignment: CDR1 SGHTA and CDR2 FQGNSA. Trimming stripped 0 bases from V and 0 bases from J, with 9 bases between. The CDR3 has 16 residues. In DNA form, the CDR3 reads TGTGCCAGCAGCTTAGCGGAGAGCTTCTCTGGAAACACCATATATTTT. Translation gives CASSLAESFSGNTIYF.

This chain connects TRBV4-1 to TRBJ2-1; 11 bases agree with TRBD2. Trimming cost V 5 bases and J 2 bases; bases outside gene matches: 11. CDR1 MGHRA and CDR2 YSYEKL come from the germline V gene. The CDR3 length is 18 residues. The DNA for the CDR3 is TGCGCCAGCAGCAAAGGACAGGGGACTAGCGGAACCTACAATGAGCAGTTCTTC. Amino acids: CASSKGQGTSGTYNEQFF.

This clone was seen only a few times. The J gene is TRBJ2-3, the V gene TRBV21-1. TRBV21-1 is classified as a pseudogene. The CDR3 contains 14 residues. Here the CDR3 DNA reads TGTGCCAGCATTGTTAGGGATCCGCCGGATACGCAGTATTTT. It specifies CASIVRDPPDTQYF.

This chain connects TRBV18 to TRBJ2-2, with TRBD2 matching 7 bases. The V and J ends lost 3 bases and 6 bases, in that order; junction bases with no gene match: 7. In germline, CDR1 is KGHSH, CDR2 LQKENI. The CDR3 loop spans 15 amino acids. CDR3 residues: CASSPGGQRAGELFF. CDR3 nucleotide sequence: TGTGCCAGCTCACCGGGAGGGCAGCGCGCCGGGGAGCTGTTTTTT.

This chain links TRBV13 with TRBJ2-7, with 7 bases fitting TRBD2. The CDR3 is 15 amino acids. Germline V gene lookup returns CDR1 PRHDT and CDR2 FYEKMQ (reference sequence). V trimming: 5 bases; J trimming: 2 bases; junction bases outside the gene matches: 9. The DNA for the CDR3 is TGTGCCAGCAGCCCAGCCCAGCGGGGAGCCTACGAGCAGTACTTC. It yields the protein CASSPAQRGAYEQYF.

The chain couples TRBV2 to TRBJ2-3, with D possibly matching TRBD2 (7 bases). Between the trimmed V and J ends, which lost 6 bases and 4 bases, there was a span of 20 bases. This CDR3 region has 16 residues. Germline lookup yields CDR1 SNHLY and CDR2 FYNNEI. CDR3 region: CASRPVGGPSADTQYF. CDR3 nucleotide sequence: TGTGCCAGCAGACCCGTGGGGGGGCCCAGCGCAGATACGCAGTATTTT.

The chain carries TRBV27 and TRBJ2-5; the D gene is possibly TRBD2 (5 bases). The CDR3 extends over 14 amino acids. Germline V gene lookup returns CDR1 MNHEY and CDR2 SMNVEV (reference sequence). V was pared by 2 bases and J by 7 bases, with 14 bases between. CDR3 DNA sequence: TGTGCCAGCAGTTTACGAAGGATGAGCGGGACCCAGTACTTC. It translates to CASSLRRMSGTQYF.